These T cell receptor beta chains were read from a single sample in a study of technical replicates of blood from several donors. Profiling relied on immunoSEQ multiplex PCR, and the TCRdb table lists in-frame clones only, not all of them. The data show tens of thousands of clones, more than 80% seen once. What was sequenced was PBMCs. The receptors stem from a human donor in good health. Some clones in this sample may be carry-over from other donors' samples. The CDR3 runs from the conserved cysteine through the conserved F or W. D genes are given only for firm matches. Size values are once, few and many counts, or a class for expanded clones, and some rows have none.

j_gene | v_gene | abundance | d_gene | CDR3aa | CDR3nt
TRBJ1-5 | TRBV6-6 | . | . | CASTRSENQPQHF | TGTGCCAGCACCCGCTCGGAGAATCAGCCCCAGCATTTT
TRBJ2-7 | TRBV30 | . | . | CAGSTDAYEQYF | TGTGCCGGGTCGACAGATGCCTACGAGCAGTACTTC
TRBJ2-1 | TRBV13 | once | TRBD2 | CASSPVAGGKNEQFF | TGTGCCAGCAGCCCGGTAGCGGGGGGGAAAAATGAGCAGTTCTTC
TRBJ1-1 | TRBV7-2 | . | . | CASSLGQITTEAFF | TGTGCCAGCAGCTTAGGACAGATCACCACTGAAGCTTTCTTT
TRBJ1-1 | TRBV29-1 | . | . | CSASRVGGTEAFF | TGCAGCGCTAGTCGGGTTGGAGGCACTGAAGCTTTCTTT
TRBJ2-6 | TRBV19 | . | . | CASSVDTWANVLTF | TGTGCCAGTAGTGTGGACACCTGGGCCAACGTCCTGACTTTC
TRBJ2-5 | TRBV7-2 | . | . | CASSLTGTSSETQYF | TGTGCCAGCAGCTTAACAGGCACCTCGTCAGAGACCCAGTACTTC
TRBJ1-2 | TRBV30 | . | . | CAWSVLPLNYGYTF | TGTGCCTGGAGTGTACTTCCACTAAACTATGGCTACACCTTC
TRBJ2-2 | TRBV25-1 | . | . | CASLDRSNTGELFF | TGTGCCAGCCTCGACAGGTCGAACACCGGGGAGCTGTTTTTT
TRBJ2-7 | TRBV7-9 | . | . | CASSLGRHQIDEQYF | TGTGCCAGCAGCTTAGGTAGACACCAAATCGACGAGCAGTACTTC
TRBJ2-7 | TRBV29-1 | . | TRBD1 | CSAGDRIYEQYF | TGCAGCGCTGGGGACAGAATCTACGAGCAGTACTTC
TRBJ2-4 | TRBV18 | . | TRBD1 | CASSPPGGDIQYF | TGTGCCAGCTCACCCCCAGGGGGTGACATTCAGTACTTC
TRBJ2-7 | TRBV5-5 | . | TRBD2 | CASSLDRRESYEQYF | TGTGCCAGCAGCTTGGATCGGCGGGAGTCCTACGAGCAGTACTTC
TRBJ2-7 | TRBV29-1 | . | TRBD1 | CSVEEPDRGYEQYF | TGCAGCGTTGAAGAGCCGGACAGGGGCTACGAGCAGTACTTC
TRBJ1-1 | TRBV7-3 | . | TRBD1 | CASSPTGQVMNTEAFF | TGTGCCAGCAGCCCTACGGGACAGGTCATGAACACTGAAGCTTTCTTT
TRBJ2-5 | TRBV2 | . | TRBD2 | CAGGTSGDQETQYF | TGCGCCGGAGGGACTAGCGGGGACCAAGAGACCCAGTACTTC
TRBJ2-5 | TRBV30 | few | TRBD1 | CAWSDTGEETQYF | TGTGCCTGGAGTGATACAGGGGAAGAGACCCAGTACTTC
TRBJ2-3 | TRBV2 | . | TRBD1 | CASSGPGGGADTQYF | TGTGCCAGCAGTGGTCCAGGGGGCGGGGCAGATACGCAGTATTTT
TRBJ2-5 | TRBV5-6 | once | . | CASSLPFRWSWETQYF | TGTGCCAGCAGCCTGCCCTTTCGGTGGTCTTGGGAGACCCAGTACTTC
TRBJ1-5 | TRBV7-4 | . | . | CASSLAKQDSNQPQHF | TGTGCCAGCAGCTTAGCCAAACAGGATAGCAATCAGCCCCAGCATTTT
TRBJ2-6 | TRBV9 | . | . | CASSVRGSGANVLTF | TGTGCCAGCAGCGTACGGGGGTCTGGGGCCAACGTCCTGACTTTC
TRBJ2-6 | TRBV30 | . | . | CAWSVGGKGVLTF | TGTGCCTGGAGTGTAGGAGGGAAGGGTGTCCTGACTTTC
TRBJ2-5 | TRBV30 | . | . | CAWSEGDYQTQYF | TGTGCCTGGAGTGAGGGGGACTACCAGACCCAGTACTTC
TRBJ2-7 | TRBV5-6 | . | . | CASSYWGGLEQYF | TGTGCCAGCAGCTATTGGGGGGGGCTTGAGCAGTACTTC
TRBJ2-3 | TRBV30 | . | TRBD2 | CALQRGSTDTQYF | TGTGCCTTACAGCGGGGCAGCACAGATACGCAGTATTTT
TRBJ2-7 | TRBV13 | . | TRBD2 | CASSPRLAGAYEQYF | TGTGCCAGCAGCCCGAGACTAGCGGGGGCATACGAGCAGTACTTC
TRBJ2-7 | TRBV19 | . | . | CASSIIGLTYEQYF | TGTGCCAGTAGTATAATCGGACTAACCTACGAGCAGTACTTC
TRBJ1-4 | TRBV11-2 | . | TRBD1 | CASSRDRFEKLFF | TGTGCCAGCAGCCGGGACAGGTTTGAAAAACTGTTTTTT
TRBJ2-5 | TRBV28 | . | . | CASSLYGPRAQETQYF | TGTGCCAGCAGTTTATATGGGCCCAGAGCCCAAGAGACCCAGTACTTC
TRBJ1-2 | TRBV29-1 | . | TRBD1 | CSSRDSLNYGYTF | TGCAGCTCGCGGGACAGTCTTAACTATGGCTACACCTTC
TRBJ2-7 | TRBV15 | . | TRBD1 | CATSVDRGSYEQYF | TGTGCCACCAGCGTGGACAGGGGCTCCTACGAGCAGTACTTC
TRBJ2-1 | TRBV5-4 | . | . | CASSFVVGRHSYNEQFF | TGTGCCAGCAGCTTCGTGGTTGGCAGGCACTCCTACAATGAGCAGTTCTTC
TRBJ1-1 | TRBV9 | few | TRBD1 | CASGTGGMNTEAFF | TGTGCCAGTGGCACAGGGGGGATGAACACTGAAGCTTTCTTT
TRBJ2-1 | TRBV5-6 | once | TRBD1 | CATQTGRPYNEQFF | TGTGCCACCCAGACAGGGAGACCCTACAATGAGCAGTTCTTC
TRBJ1-2 | TRBV27 | . | TRBD1 | CASSKNSGQTNYGYTF | TGTGCCAGCAGCAAAAACTCGGGACAGACTAACTATGGCTACACCTTC
TRBJ2-5 | TRBV5-1 | . | TRBD1 | CASSWGQEQETQYF | TGCGCCAGCAGCTGGGGACAGGAGCAAGAGACCCAGTACTTC
TRBJ1-2 | TRBV5-6 | . | TRBD1 | CASSLVEGARSYGYTF | TGTGCCAGCAGCTTGGTAGAGGGGGCCCGCTCCTATGGCTACACCTTC
TRBJ2-7 | TRBV6-1 | . | . | CASSVRYPGGVAYEQYF | TGTGCCAGCAGTGTACGTTATCCCGGCGGAGTCGCCTACGAGCAGTACTTC
TRBJ1-3 | TRBV9 | once | . | CASSVFGPTDPGNTIYF | TGTGCCAGCAGCGTATTTGGGCCGACAGACCCTGGAAACACCATATATTTT
TRBJ2-3 | TRBV30 | . | TRBD2 | CAWSPGLAGESGADTQYF | TGTGCCTGGAGTCCGGGACTAGCGGGAGAATCTGGGGCAGATACGCAGTATTTT
TRBJ2-1 | TRBV27 | . | TRBD2 | CASSSISGVPYNEQFF | TGTGCCAGCAGTTCCATTAGCGGGGTTCCCTACAATGAGCAGTTCTTC
TRBJ2-1 | TRBV11-1 | . | TRBD2 | CASSLVLAGAINEQFF | TGTGCCAGCAGCTTAGTTCTAGCGGGGGCAATCAATGAGCAGTTCTTC
TRBJ1-2 | TRBV19 | . | . | CASSTGVSNYGYTF | TGTGCCAGTAGTACAGGGGTTAGTAACTATGGCTACACCTTC
TRBJ2-7 | TRBV11-2 | . | . | CASSWSSANYEQYF | TGTGCCAGCAGCTGGAGTAGCGCGAACTACGAGCAGTACTTC
TRBJ2-7 | TRBV4-2 | once | . | CASSQDLPRAGIYEQYF | TGTGCCAGCAGCCAAGATCTCCCCCGGGCGGGGATATACGAGCAGTACTTC
TRBJ1-3 | TRBV5-4 | . | . | CASSIGQPSGNTIYF | TGTGCCAGCAGCATCGGACAGCCCTCTGGAAACACCATATATTTT
TRBJ2-5 | TRBV25-1 | . | TRBD2 | CASSKPGGPVSYF | TGTGCCAGCAGTAAACCGGGAGGGCCTGTCTCGTACTTC